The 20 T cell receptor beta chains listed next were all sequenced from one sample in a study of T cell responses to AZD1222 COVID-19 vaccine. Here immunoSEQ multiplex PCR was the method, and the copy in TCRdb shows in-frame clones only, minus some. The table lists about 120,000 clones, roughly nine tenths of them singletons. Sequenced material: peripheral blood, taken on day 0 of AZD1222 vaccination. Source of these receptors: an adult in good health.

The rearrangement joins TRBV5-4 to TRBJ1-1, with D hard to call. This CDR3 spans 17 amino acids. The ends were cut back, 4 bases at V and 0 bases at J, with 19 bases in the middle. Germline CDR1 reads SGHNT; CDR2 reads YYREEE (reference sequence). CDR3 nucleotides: TGTGCCAGCAGCCCGCTGGCGATTCAAAACATGAACACTGAAGCTTTCTTT. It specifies CASSPLAIQNMNTEAFF.

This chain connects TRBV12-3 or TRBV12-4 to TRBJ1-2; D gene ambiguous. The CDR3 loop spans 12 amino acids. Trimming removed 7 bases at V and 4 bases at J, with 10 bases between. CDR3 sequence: CASKKLGYGYTF. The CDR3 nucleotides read TGTGCCAGCAAGAAACTGGGCTATGGCTACACCTTC.

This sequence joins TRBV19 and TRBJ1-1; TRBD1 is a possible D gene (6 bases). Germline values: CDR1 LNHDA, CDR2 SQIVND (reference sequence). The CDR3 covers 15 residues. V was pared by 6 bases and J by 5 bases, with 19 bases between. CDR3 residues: CASSSKGGRRTEAFF. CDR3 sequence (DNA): TGTGCCAGTAGCTCTAAAGGGGGGAGAAGGACTGAAGCTTTCTTT.

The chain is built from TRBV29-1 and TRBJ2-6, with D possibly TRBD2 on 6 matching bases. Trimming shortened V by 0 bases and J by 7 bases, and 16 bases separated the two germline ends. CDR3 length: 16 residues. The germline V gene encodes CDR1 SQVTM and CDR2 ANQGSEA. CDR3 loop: CSVEDLSRGGANVLTF. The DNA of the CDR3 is TGCAGCGTTGAAGATCTTTCTAGGGGAGGTGCCAACGTCCTGACTTTC.

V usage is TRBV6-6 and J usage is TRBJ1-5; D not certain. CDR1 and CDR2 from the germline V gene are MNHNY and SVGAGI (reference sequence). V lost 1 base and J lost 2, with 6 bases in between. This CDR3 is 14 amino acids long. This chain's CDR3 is CASSYFGGNQPQHF. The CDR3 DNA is TGTGCCAGCAGTTACTTTGGGGGCAATCAGCCCCAGCATTTT.

CDR3 nucleotides: TGTGCCAGCAGCCGCAACAGGGGTGGCGCCGGGGAGCTGTTTTTT. It yields the protein CASSRNRGGAGELFF. V is TRBV28 and J is TRBJ2-2, with 7 bases matching TRBD1. Germline trimming cut 6 bases from V and 6 bases from J; bases unmatched to any gene: 10. The CDR3 has 15 amino acids. CDR1 and CDR2 from the germline V gene are MDHEN and SYDVKM.

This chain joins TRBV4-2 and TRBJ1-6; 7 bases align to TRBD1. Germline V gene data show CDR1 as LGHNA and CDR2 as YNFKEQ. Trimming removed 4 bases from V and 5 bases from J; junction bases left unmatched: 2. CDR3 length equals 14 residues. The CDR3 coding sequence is TGTGCCAGCAGCCGAGACAGGGATAATTCACCCCTCCACTTT. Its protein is CASSRDRDNSPLHF.

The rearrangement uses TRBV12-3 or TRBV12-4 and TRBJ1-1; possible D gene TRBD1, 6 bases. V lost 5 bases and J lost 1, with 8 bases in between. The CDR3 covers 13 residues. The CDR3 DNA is TGTGCCAGCAGTGCGGACAGGAACACTGAAGCTTTCTTT. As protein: CASSADRNTEAFF.

The CDR3 here is CASSFEGTTYEQYF. The CDR3 DNA is TGTGCCAGCAGCTTTGAGGGGACGACCTACGAGCAGTACTTC. The genes are TRBV7-9 and TRBJ2-7; possibly TRBD1 or TRBD2 for D (5 bases each). CDR3 size: 14 residues. V lost 3 bases and J 2 bases, leaving 11 bases between the germline ends. Germline CDR1 and CDR2: SEHNR and FQNEAQ (reference sequence).

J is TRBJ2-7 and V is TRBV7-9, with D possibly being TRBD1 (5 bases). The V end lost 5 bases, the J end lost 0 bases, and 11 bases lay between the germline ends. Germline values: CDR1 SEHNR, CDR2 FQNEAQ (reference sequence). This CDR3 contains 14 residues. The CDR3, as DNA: TGTGCCAGCAGCCTTCGACAGAGCTCCTACGAGCAGTACTTC. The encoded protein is CASSLRQSSYEQYF.

CDR3 nucleotide sequence: TGTGCCAGCAGCGTAGGTGGGGACAGATCCTACGAGCAGTACTTC. Translated: CASSVGGDRSYEQYF. The V and J genes are TRBV9 and TRBJ2-7, with 7 bases matching TRBD1. With 0 bases clipped from V and 1 base from J, the junction kept 4 bases outside the gene matches. Germline CDR1 and CDR2: SGDLS and YYNGEE. This CDR3 has 15 amino acids.

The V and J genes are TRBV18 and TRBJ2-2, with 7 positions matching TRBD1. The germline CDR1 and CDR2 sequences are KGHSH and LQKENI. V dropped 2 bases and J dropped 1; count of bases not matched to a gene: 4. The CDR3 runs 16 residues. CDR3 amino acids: CASSPFRTGNTGELFF. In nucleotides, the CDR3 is TGTGCCAGCTCACCATTCCGGACAGGGAACACCGGGGAGCTGTTTTTT.

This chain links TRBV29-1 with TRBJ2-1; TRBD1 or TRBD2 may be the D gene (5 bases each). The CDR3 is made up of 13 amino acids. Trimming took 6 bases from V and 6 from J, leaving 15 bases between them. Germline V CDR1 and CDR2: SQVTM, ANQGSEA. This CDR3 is CSVDRGPINEQFF. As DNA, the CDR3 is TGCAGCGTCGATCGGGGCCCGATCAATGAGCAGTTCTTC.

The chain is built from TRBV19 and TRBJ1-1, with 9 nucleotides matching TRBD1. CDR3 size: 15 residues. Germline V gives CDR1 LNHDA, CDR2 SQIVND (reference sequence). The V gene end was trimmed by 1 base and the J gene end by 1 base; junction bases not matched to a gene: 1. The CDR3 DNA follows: TGTGCCAGTAGTATAGCGGGACAGGGGAACACTGAAGCTTTCTTT. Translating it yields CASSIAGQGNTEAFF.

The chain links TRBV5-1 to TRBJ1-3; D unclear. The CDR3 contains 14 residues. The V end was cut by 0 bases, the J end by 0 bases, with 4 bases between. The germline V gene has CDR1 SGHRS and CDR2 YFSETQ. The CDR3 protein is CASSLANSGNTIYF. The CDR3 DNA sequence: TGCGCCAGCAGCTTGGCCAACTCTGGAAACACCATATATTTT.

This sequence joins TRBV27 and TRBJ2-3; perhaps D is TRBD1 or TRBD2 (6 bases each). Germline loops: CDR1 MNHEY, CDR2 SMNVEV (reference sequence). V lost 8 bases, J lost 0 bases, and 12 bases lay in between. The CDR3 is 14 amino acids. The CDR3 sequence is CASGGRISTDTQYF. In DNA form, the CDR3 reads TGTGCCAGCGGGGGGCGGATTAGCACAGATACGCAGTATTTT.

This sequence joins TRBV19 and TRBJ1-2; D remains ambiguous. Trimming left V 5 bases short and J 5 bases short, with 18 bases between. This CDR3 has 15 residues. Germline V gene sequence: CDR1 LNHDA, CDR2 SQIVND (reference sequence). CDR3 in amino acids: CASSAIQLGVYGYTF. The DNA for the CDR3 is TGTGCCAGTAGTGCCATTCAGTTGGGAGTTTATGGCTACACCTTC.

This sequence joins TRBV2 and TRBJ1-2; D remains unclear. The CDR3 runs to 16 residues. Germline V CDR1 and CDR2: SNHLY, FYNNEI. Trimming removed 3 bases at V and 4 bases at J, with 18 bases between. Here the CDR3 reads CASSDRGYLPRYGYTF. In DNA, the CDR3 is TGTGCCAGCAGTGACCGAGGTTACTTACCCCGCTATGGCTACACCTTC.

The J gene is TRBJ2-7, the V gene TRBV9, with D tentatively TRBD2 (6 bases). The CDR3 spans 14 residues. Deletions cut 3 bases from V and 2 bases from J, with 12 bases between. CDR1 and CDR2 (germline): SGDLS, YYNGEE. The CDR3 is CASSAGDFAYEQYF. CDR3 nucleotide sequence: TGTGCCAGCAGCGCCGGGGACTTCGCCTACGAGCAGTACTTC.

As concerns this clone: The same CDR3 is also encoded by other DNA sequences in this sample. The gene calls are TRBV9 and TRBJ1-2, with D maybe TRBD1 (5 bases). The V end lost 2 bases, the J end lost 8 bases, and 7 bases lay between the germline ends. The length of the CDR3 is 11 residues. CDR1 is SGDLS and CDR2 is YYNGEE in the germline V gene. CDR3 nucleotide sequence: TGTGCCAGCAGCGTTGGGACCGGCTACACCTTC. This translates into CASSVGTGYTF.